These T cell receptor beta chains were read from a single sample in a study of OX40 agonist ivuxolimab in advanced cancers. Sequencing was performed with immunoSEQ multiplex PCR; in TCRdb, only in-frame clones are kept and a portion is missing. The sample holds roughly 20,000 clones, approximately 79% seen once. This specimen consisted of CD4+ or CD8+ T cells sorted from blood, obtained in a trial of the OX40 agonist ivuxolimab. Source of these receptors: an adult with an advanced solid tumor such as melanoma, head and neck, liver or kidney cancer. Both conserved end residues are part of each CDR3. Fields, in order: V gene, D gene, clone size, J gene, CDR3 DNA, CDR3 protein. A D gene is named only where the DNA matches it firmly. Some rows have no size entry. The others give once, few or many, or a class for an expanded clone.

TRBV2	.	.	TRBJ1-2	TGTGCCAGCACAATCTGGGAGAGAGGGAACTATGGCTACACCTTC	CASTIWERGNYGYTF
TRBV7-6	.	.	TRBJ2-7	TGTGCCAGCAGCTTAGCCTCAGGAGGGGGTGACGAGCAGTACTTC	CASSLASGGGDEQYF
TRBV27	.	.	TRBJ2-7	TGTGCCAGCAGCACCGCCAATAGGAATTCCTACGAGCAGTACTTC	CASSTANRNSYEQYF
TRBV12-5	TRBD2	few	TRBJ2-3	TGTGCTAGTGGTCTATCGGGACTAGTTACAGATACGCAGTATTTT	CASGLSGLVTDTQYF
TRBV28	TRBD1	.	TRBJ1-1	TGTGCCAGCAGTTCCGGACAGGGGGCGGCTGAAGCTTTCTTT	CASSSGQGAAEAFF
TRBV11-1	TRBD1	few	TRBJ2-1	TGTGCCAGCAGCTTCCGGGACAGGGATTTAGGTGAGCAGTTCTTC	CASSFRDRDLGEQFF
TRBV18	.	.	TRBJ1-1	TGTGCCAGCTCACAGGGACGAGGGGGGAACACTGAAGCTTTCTTT	CASSQGRGGNTEAFF
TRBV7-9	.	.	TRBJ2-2	TGTGCCAGCAGCTTGTGGGGGCTCAATACCTACACCGGGGAGCTGTTTTTT	CASSLWGLNTYTGELFF
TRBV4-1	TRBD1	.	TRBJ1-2	TGCGCCAGCAGCCAGTTCCGGGACAGGGAGGACTATGGCTACACCTTC	CASSQFRDREDYGYTF
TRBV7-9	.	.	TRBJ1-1	TGTGCCAGCAGTTCCGTTTTCATGAACACTGAAGCTTTCTTT	CASSSVFMNTEAFF
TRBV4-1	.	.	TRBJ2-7	TGCGCCAGCGGATCAGGGATCGGGCAGTACTTC	CASGSGIGQYF
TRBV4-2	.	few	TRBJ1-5	TGTGCCAGCAGCCCGAATTACGGGAGTTTTGACCCCCAGCATTTT	CASSPNYGSFDPQHF
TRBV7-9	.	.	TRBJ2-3	TGTGCCAGCAGCTTAGGAGAGGAAGGAGATACGCAGTATTTT	CASSLGEEGDTQYF
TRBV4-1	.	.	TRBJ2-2	TGCGCCAGCAGCCAAGATCGGGGGATCGGGGAGCTGTTTTTT	CASSQDRGIGELFF
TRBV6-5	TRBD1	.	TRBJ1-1	TGTGCCAGCAGTATCCAGGACAGGGTGAACACTGAAGCTTTCTTT	CASSIQDRVNTEAFF
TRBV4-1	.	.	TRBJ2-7	TGCGCCAGCAGCCTCAACCAGAATTTTCCAGGGCGAGGGGGCTACGAGCAGTACTTC	CASSLNQNFPGRGGYEQYF
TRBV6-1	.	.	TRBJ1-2	TGTGCCAGCAGTGAAGCTGTGGCCGCCCAAGCTAACTATGGCTACACCTTC	CASSEAVAAQANYGYTF
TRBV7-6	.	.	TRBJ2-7	TGTGCCAGCAGCTTTGCGGCGGAAACCTACGAGCAGTACTTC	CASSFAAETYEQYF
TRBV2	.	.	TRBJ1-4	TGTGCCAGTTCCCAGCCTGGGGAAAAACTGTTTTTT	CASSQPGEKLFF
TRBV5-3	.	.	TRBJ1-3	TGTGCCACAACAGATGGAAACACCATATATTTT	CATTDGNTIYF
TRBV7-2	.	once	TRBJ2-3	TGTGCCAGCAGCCTTGGGACTGGGGCAGATACGCAGTATTTT	CASSLGTGADTQYF
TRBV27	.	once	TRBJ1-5	TGTGCCAGCAGTCTAGGAGGTAGCAATCAGCCCCAGCATTTT	CASSLGGSNQPQHF
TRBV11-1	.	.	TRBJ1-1	TGTGCCAGCAGCCCACCCTCCGACGGCACTGAAGCTTTCTTT	CASSPPSDGTEAFF
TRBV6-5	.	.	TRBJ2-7	TGTGCCAGCAGTTACGACCAGGGGCCCTACGAGCAGTACTTC	CASSYDQGPYEQYF
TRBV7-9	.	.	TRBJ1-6	TGTGCCAGCAGCTTCCCGTGGACGGAGCTCGGTCACCTCCACTTT	CASSFPWTELGHLHF
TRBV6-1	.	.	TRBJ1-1	TGTGCCAGCAGTGAATCCGGCACTGAAGCTTTCTTT	CASSESGTEAFF
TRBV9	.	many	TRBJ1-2	TGTGCCAGCAGCGTAGGTGGGGATTATGGCTACACCTTC	CASSVGGDYGYTF
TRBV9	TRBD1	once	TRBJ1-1	TGTGCCAGCAGCGTGTCGGGGGGACAGGGGGCACCTGAAGCTTTCTTT	CASSVSGGQGAPEAFF
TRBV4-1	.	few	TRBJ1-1	TGCGCCAGCATCTCGGGGGGGGTGAACACTGAAGCTTTCTTT	CASISGGVNTEAFF
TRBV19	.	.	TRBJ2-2	TGTGCCAGTAGTATAGATGGGAGCGGGGAGCTGTTTTTT	CASSIDGSGELFF
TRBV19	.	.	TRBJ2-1	TGTGCCAGTGGTATCGCCCCCAGCTCCTACAATGAGCAGTTCTTC	CASGIAPSSYNEQFF
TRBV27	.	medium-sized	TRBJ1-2	TGTGCCAGCAGTCCCCCCGGGGGTGGTATCTATGGCTACACCTTC	CASSPPGGGIYGYTF
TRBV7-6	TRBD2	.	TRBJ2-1	TGTGCCAGCAGCTTTAGAGTAGCAGGACTAGCGCCACGCTTGCACAATGAGCAGTTCTTC	CASSFRVAGLAPRLHNEQFF
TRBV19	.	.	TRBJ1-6	TGTGCCAGTAACCCAAACAGGGCCGCGGGGAATTCACCCCTCCACTTT	CASNPNRAAGNSPLHF
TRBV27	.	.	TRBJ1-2	TGTGCCAGCAGTTTAATAGGGGGTGGTGACTACACCTTC	CASSLIGGGDYTF
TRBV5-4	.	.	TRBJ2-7	TGTGCCAGCAGCTTGGAGGGTTCAAACGAGCAGTACTTC	CASSLEGSNEQYF
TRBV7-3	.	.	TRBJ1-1	TGTGCCAGCAGCTTAATACGGCGGGTACGGAACACTGAAGCTTTCTTT	CASSLIRRVRNTEAFF
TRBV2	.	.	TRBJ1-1	TGTGCCAGCCCTATGAACACTGAAGCTTTCTTT	CASPMNTEAFF
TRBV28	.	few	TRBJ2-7	TGTGCCAGTACCCAGGACAGTTCAATCTACGAGCAGTACTTC	CASTQDSSIYEQYF
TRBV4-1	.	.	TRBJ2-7	TGCGCCAGCAGCCAAGACCCCGGACAAGCCTACGAGCAGTACTTC	CASSQDPGQAYEQYF
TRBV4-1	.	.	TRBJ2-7	TGCGCCAGCAGCCAAGGGGGCCCTCCGGGTGTCTCCTACGAGCAGTACTTC	CASSQGGPPGVSYEQYF
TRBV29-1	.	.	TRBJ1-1	TGCAGCGCGCAGAAGGACACTGAAGCTTTCTTT	CSAQKDTEAFF
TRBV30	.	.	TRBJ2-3	TGTGCCTGGAGTGGAAGCGGCACAGATACGCAGTATTTT	CAWSGSGTDTQYF
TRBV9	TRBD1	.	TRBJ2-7	TGTGCCAGCAGCCCGGGACAGGGGGCGGACGAGCAGTACTTC	CASSPGQGADEQYF
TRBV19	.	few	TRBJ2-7	TGTGCCAGTGGACAGTCCTACGAGCAGTACTTC	CASGQSYEQYF
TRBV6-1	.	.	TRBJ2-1	TGTGCCAGCAGGGAGAGACAGGCCCCTTACAATGAGCAGTTCTTC	CASRERQAPYNEQFF
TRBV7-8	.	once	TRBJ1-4	TGTGCCAGCAGCCCTAGTGTAAACAGGGTTGAAAAACTGTTTTTT	CASSPSVNRVEKLFF
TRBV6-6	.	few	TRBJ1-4	TGTGCCAGCAGTTACTCGCAGGGACTGTTTTTT	CASSYSQGLFF
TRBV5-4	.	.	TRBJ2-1	TGTGCCAGCAGCGACAGCCTCTCCTACAATGAGCAGTTCTTC	CASSDSLSYNEQFF
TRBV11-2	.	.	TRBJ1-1	TGTGCCAGCAGCCTCATTGGGACTGAAGCTTTCTTT	CASSLIGTEAFF
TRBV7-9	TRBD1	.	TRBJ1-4	TGTGCCAGCAGCTCCTTGCAGGGGGGAGATGAAAAACTGTTTTTT	CASSSLQGGDEKLFF
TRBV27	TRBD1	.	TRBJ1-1	TGTGCCAGCAGCGAGAGGGGGCTTGAGGTTGAAGCTTTCTTT	CASSERGLEVEAFF
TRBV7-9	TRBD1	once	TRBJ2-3	TGTGCCAGTTCCGAGGGGACAGGGCTCACAGATACGCAGTATTTT	CASSEGTGLTDTQYF
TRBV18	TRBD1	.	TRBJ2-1	TGTGCCAGCTCAGAGGGACAGGGGAGAGTTGAGCAGTTCTTC	CASSEGQGRVEQFF
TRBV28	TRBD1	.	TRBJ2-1	TGTGCCAGCAGCAAACTTTTCGGGACAGGGGCGTACAATGAGCAGTTCTTC	CASSKLFGTGAYNEQFF
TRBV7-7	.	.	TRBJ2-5	TGTGCCAGCAGCTTAGTAGGGGCCGGGGAGACCCAGTACTTC	CASSLVGAGETQYF
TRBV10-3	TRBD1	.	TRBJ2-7	TGTGCCATCAGTGGGCCCGGGGCGGCCTCCGGGACAGGGAACTACGAGCAGTACTTC	CAISGPGAASGTGNYEQYF
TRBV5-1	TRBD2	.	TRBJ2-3	TGCGCCAGCTCGATGTGGGGGGGATACACAGATACGCAGTATTTT	CASSMWGGYTDTQYF